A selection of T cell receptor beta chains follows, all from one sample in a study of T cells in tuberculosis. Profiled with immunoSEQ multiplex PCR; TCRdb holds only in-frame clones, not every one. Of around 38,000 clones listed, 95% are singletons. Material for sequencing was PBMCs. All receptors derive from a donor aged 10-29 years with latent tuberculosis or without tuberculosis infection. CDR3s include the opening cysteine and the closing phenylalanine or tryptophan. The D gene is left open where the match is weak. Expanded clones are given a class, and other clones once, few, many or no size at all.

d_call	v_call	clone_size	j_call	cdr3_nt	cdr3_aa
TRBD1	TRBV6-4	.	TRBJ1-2	TGTGCCAGCAGTGACCATTACAGGGGGCGCTTCTATGGCTACACCTTC	CASSDHYRGRFYGYTF
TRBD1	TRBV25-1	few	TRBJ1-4	TGTGCCAGCAGCGCGGACACCGGGACAGGAGGAGAAAAACTGTTTTTT	CASSADTGTGGEKLFF
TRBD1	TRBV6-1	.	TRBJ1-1	TGTGCCAGCAACGTTTACAGGGGGACTGAAGCTTTCTTT	CASNVYRGTEAFF
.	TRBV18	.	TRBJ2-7	TGTGCCAGCTCCCAGAACAGGGACACAACCTACGAGCAGTACTTC	CASSQNRDTTYEQYF
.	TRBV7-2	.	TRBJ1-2	TGTGCCAGCAGCGAGAACTATGGCTACACCTTC	CASSENYGYTF
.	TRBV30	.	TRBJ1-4	TGTGCCTGGAGTTTGCCGAGGCGGGAGTCTGAAAAACTGTTTTTT	CAWSLPRRESEKLFF
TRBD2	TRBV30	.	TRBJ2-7	TGTGCCTGGAGGCGACTAGCGGGGGGTTACGAGCAGTACTTC	CAWRRLAGGYEQYF
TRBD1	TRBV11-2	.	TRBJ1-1	TGTGCCAGCAGCAGTCTGACAGGGGCGGTGGGCACTGAAGCTTTCTTT	CASSSLTGAVGTEAFF
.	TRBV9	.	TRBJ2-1	TGTGCCAGCAGCCTCTCGGCAACGGCGGTGGGTGAGCAGTTCTTC	CASSLSATAVGEQFF
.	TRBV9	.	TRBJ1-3	TGTGCCAGCAGCGTAGGGCAGGTGTACTCTGGAAACACCATATATTTT	CASSVGQVYSGNTIYF
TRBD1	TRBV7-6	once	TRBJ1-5	TGTGCCAGCAGCTTAGACCCCTCGACAGGGAAGGGCAATCAGCCCCAGCATTTT	CASSLDPSTGKGNQPQHF
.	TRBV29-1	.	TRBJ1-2	TGCAGCGTTGAGGCTACAGGCGACTATGGCTACACCTTC	CSVEATGDYGYTF
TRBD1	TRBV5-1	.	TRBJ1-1	TGCGCCACCCGGGGGACAGGGGAAACTGAAGCTTTCTTT	CATRGTGETEAFF
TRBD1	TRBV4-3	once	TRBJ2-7	TGCGCCAGCGGACTCGACAGGGGTTCCTACGAGCAGTACTTC	CASGLDRGSYEQYF
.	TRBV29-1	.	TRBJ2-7	TGCAGCGTTGATCAGGGTACCGCTTACGAGCAGTACTTC	CSVDQGTAYEQYF
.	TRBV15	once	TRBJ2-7	TGTGCCACCGGAAAGGACAGAACCTACGAGCAGTACTTC	CATGKDRTYEQYF
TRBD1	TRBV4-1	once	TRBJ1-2	TGCGCCAGCAGCCCGTTCTCGGGGCAGGGGGCCTATGGCTACACCTTC	CASSPFSGQGAYGYTF
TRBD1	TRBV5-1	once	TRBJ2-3	TGCGCCAGCAGCAAGACAGGGGGCGACACAGATACGCAGTATTTT	CASSKTGGDTDTQYF
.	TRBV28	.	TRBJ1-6	TGTGCCAGCAAAAAAATAGGGGATTCACCCCTCCACTTT	CASKKIGDSPLHF
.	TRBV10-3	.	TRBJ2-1	TGTGCCTCCCAATCCGGGAGATCGAGCGATGAGCAGTTCTTC	CASQSGRSSDEQFF
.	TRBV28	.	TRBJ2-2	TGTGCCAGCCAGCGTGGGGGCGTAAGCACCGGGGAGCTGTTTTTT	CASQRGGVSTGELFF
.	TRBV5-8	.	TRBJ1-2	TGTGCCAGCAGCTTGGGTCAGTTACATGGCTACACCTTC	CASSLGQLHGYTF
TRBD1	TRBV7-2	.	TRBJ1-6	TGTGCCAGCAGCCAAAGACAGGGGGTAAATTCACCCCTCCACTTT	CASSQRQGVNSPLHF
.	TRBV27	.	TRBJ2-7	TGTGCCAGCAGTTTTGGGAGTCTAAGGGAGCAGTACTTC	CASSFGSLREQYF
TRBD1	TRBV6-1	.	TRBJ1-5	TGTGCCAGCCTCACGACAGGGGGTAGCAATCAGCCCCAGCATTTT	CASLTTGGSNQPQHF
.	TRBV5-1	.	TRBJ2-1	TGCGCCAGCAGCTCAGGGGGGCCCTACAATGAGCAGTTCTTC	CASSSGGPYNEQFF
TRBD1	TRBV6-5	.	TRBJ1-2	TGTGCCAGCAGTGCCGGGACAGGGGTCGGGGGCTACACCTTC	CASSAGTGVGGYTF
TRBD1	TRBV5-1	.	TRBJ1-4	TGCGCCAGCAGCTTAGGACAGGGTAACGAAAAACTGTTTTTT	CASSLGQGNEKLFF
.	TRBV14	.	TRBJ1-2	TGTGCCAGCAGCCAAGGAAAAGCCAAGAATGGCTACACCTTC	CASSQGKAKNGYTF
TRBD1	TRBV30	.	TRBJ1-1	TGTGCCTGGAGTGTACCCATGACAGGGAGAACTGAAGCTTTCTTT	CAWSVPMTGRTEAFF
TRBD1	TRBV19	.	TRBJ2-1	TGTGCCAGTAAGACAGGGGGGGAATACAATGAGCAGTTCTTC	CASKTGGEYNEQFF
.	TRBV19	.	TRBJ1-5	TGTGCCAGTAGTATAGTCACGGTCCAGCCCCAGCATTTT	CASSIVTVQPQHF
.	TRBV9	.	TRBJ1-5	TGTGCCAGCAGCGGCGGGGGAAGCAATCAGCCCCAGCATTTT	CASSGGGSNQPQHF
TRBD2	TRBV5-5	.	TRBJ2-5	TGTGCCAGCAGCTGGGGACTAGCGGCTGGGGAGACCCAGTACTTC	CASSWGLAAGETQYF
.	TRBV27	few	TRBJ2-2	TGTGCCAGCAGTTTCTGGGAGCGGGCGAACACCGGGGAGCTGTTTTTT	CASSFWERANTGELFF
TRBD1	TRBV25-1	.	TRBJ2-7	TGTGCCAGCAGTGCGACAGGGGGCGCTTCGGTCGAGCAGTACTTC	CASSATGGASVEQYF
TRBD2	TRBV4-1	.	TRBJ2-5	TGCGCCAGCAGCCAAGTAGCTAGCGGGGGGGTGGAGACCCAGTACTTC	CASSQVASGGVETQYF
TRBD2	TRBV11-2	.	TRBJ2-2	TGTGCCAGCAGCTTTTCTGGGAATTGGGGGGGAACCGGGGAGCTGTTTTTT	CASSFSGNWGGTGELFF
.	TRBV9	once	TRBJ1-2	TGTGCCAGCAGCGTATCGAGGGATTCCTATGGCTACACCTTC	CASSVSRDSYGYTF
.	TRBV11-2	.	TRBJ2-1	TGTGCCAGCAGCTCACTAAGGTCAACCGCTTCGCTTATTGGAAATGAGCAGTTCTTC	CASSSLRSTASLIGNEQFF
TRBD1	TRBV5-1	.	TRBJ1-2	TGCGCCAGCAGACTTCAGGGGGCAGTCTATGGCTACACCTTC	CASRLQGAVYGYTF
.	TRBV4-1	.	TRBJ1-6	TGCGCCAGCAGCCAAGGCGGGGGAAGGTATTCACCCCTCCACTTT	CASSQGGGRYSPLHF
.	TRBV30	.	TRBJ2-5	TGTGCCTGGAGTGTACTGGGGGGAGGTCAAGAGACCCAGTACTTC	CAWSVLGGGQETQYF
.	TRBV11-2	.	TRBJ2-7	TGTGCCAGCACCATGGCAGGGGAATTATACGAGCAGTACTTC	CASTMAGELYEQYF
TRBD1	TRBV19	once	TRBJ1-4	TGTGCCAGTAGTATGGGGACAGGGGTTGAAAAACTGTTTTTT	CASSMGTGVEKLFF
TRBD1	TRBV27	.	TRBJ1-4	TGTGCCAGCAGTTGGGGACAGGGGGCAAATGAAAAACTGTTTTTT	CASSWGQGANEKLFF